The 21 T cell receptor beta chains below come from one sample, sequenced in a study (dated by TCRdb to about 2016). Libraries came from RT-PCR. TCRdb lists the instrument as Illumina MiSeq. TCRdb reprocessing: public reads trimmed at Q25 with fastp, clones called with MiXCR, in-frame beta chains kept. Each entry merges the rows of one CDR3 protein and shows their most common DNA and genes. Present in this sample are hundreds of thousands of distinct CDR3 sequences, 14% of which were seen just once. The ten largest account for 3.6% of the sample. Sample: memory CD4+ T cells from blood. Source of these receptors: a female donor in good health, serving as a healthy control.

This clonotype has ten or more counts. The chain combines TRBV7-3 with TRBJ2-3; 9 nucleotides align to TRBD1. This CDR3 is 23 amino acids long. V gave up 5 bases and J gave up 2 bases; unmatched junction bases: 29. The germline V gene has CDR1 SGHTA and CDR2 FQGTGA. CDR3 amino acids: CASSLYPPPGQGARLLPTDTQYF. CDR3 nucleotide sequence: TGTGCCAGCAGCCTTTACCCTCCCCCGGGACAGGGTGCGCGCCTTTTACCCACAGATACGCAGTATTTT.

The chain employs TRBV20-1 and TRBJ2-1; 10 positions agree with TRBD2. Trimming removed 1 base from V and 7 bases from J; junction bases left unmatched: 7. This CDR3 region has 15 residues. Germline CDR1 DFQATT, CDR2 SNEGSKA (reference sequence). CDR3 protein: CSARAKREGQNEQFF. The CDR3 region has the DNA TGCAGTGCTAGAGCCAAGCGGGAGGGCCAAAATGAGCAGTTCTTC.

The rearrangement links TRBV18 to TRBJ1-2, with 8 nucleotides matching TRBD1. CDR1 is KGHSH and CDR2 is LQKENI in the germline V gene. V lost 5 bases to trimming and J lost 0 bases; unmatched junction nucleotides: 5. This CDR3 has 15 amino acids. Here the CDR3 reads CASSEQGATNYGYTF. In DNA, the CDR3 is TGTGCCAGCTCAGAGCAGGGGGCGACTAACTATGGCTACACCTTC.

The V and J genes are TRBV7-2 and TRBJ1-4; TRBD1 might be the D (5 bases). This CDR3 has 16 residues. V was pared by 4 bases and J by 8 bases, with 20 bases between. Germline values: CDR1 SGHTA, CDR2 FQGNSA. In nucleotides, the CDR3 is TGTGCCAGCAGCTCCTCGGGACCTCGGGGGGAAGAAAAACTGTTTTTT. It yields the protein CASSSSGPRGEEKLFF.

This clonotype appeared many times. The genes are TRBV20-1 and TRBJ2-1; a weak D match, TRBD2 (5 bases). Trimming removed 6 bases from V and 4 bases from J, with 22 bases in between. Germline CDR1 is DFQATT and CDR2 is SNEGSKA (reference sequence). This CDR3 has 16 amino acids. The CDR3 nucleotides are TGCAGTGCCTTTCACCGCGGGCCGGGTCGTTACAATGAGCAGTTCTTC. Translated, it gives CSAFHRGPGRYNEQFF.

This clonotype was detected many times. The chain employs TRBV7-2 and TRBJ1-1, with 10 bases that match TRBD1. The CDR3 runs to 15 residues. J was trimmed by 7 bases and V by 1 base; bases with no gene match: 6. Germline CDR1 SGHTA, CDR2 FQGNSA. CDR3: CASSLVGTGVVEAFF. DNA of the CDR3: TGTGCCAGCAGCTTAGTTGGGACAGGGGTAGTTGAAGCTTTCTTT.

V usage is TRBV7-9 and J usage is TRBJ2-5, with TRBD2 matching over 15 bases. Trimming at V came to 4 bases and at J to 4 bases, leaving 4 bases not matched to a gene. Germline CDR1 reads SEHNR; CDR2 reads FQNEAQ (reference sequence). This CDR3 is built from 16 residues. The CDR3 reads CASSSGLAGGGETQYF. The DNA of the CDR3 is TGTGCCAGCAGCTCCGGACTAGCGGGAGGGGGAGAGACCCAGTACTTC. Full variable domain (remainder filled in from reference TRBV7-9 and TRBJ2-5): DTGVSQNPRHKITKRGQNVTFRCDPISEHNRLYWYRQTLGQGPEFLTYFQNEAQLEKSRLLSDRFSAERPKGSFSTLEIQRTEQGDSAMYLCASSSGLAGGGETQYFGPGTRLLVL.

The chain recombines TRBV5-1 with TRBJ2-1; D is unclear. The CDR3 runs to 13 residues. Per the germline V gene, CDR1 is SGHRS and CDR2 is YFSETQ. V was clipped by 4 bases and J by 9 bases, with 14 bases between them. CDR3 protein: CASSPTAIGEQFF. The CDR3, as DNA: TGCGCCAGCAGCCCGACGGCTATAGGTGAGCAGTTCTTC. Filled out from reference TRBV5-1 and TRBJ2-1, the complete variable domain reads KAGVTQTPRYLIKTRGQQVTLSCSPISGHRSVSWYQQTPGQGLQFLFEYFSETQRNKGNFPGRFSGRQFSNSRSEMNVSTLELGDSALYLCASSPTAIGEQFFGPGTRLTVL.

This clonotype was observed a handful of times. The CDR3 reads CSARGSRSSGGYTF. The CDR3, as DNA: TGCAGTGCTAGAGGTTCCAGGTCGTCCGGTGGCTACACCTTC. V usage is TRBV20-1 and J usage is TRBJ1-2; no clear D gene. Germline assignment: CDR1 DFQATT and CDR2 SNEGSKA (reference sequence). The V end was cut by 1 base, the J end by 7 bases, with 16 bases between. This CDR3 has 14 amino acids.

This clonotype came up a few times. The gene calls are TRBV20-1 and TRBJ2-3, with no clear D. Germline CDR1 is DFQATT and CDR2 is SNEGSKA (reference sequence). V gave up 6 bases and J gave up 3 bases, with 19 bases separating them. CDR3 length: 15 residues. CDR3 in DNA: TGCAGTGCCATCGGGCGCGCCAAGGCGACAGATACGCAGTATTTT. It is translated as CSAIGRAKATDTQYF.

Only a few counts were recorded for this clonotype. This rearrangement joins TRBV4-2 to TRBJ2-1, with D unclear. The germline CDR1 and CDR2 sequences are LGHNA and YNFKEQ. The CDR3 extends over 14 amino acids. The V gene lost 1 base and the J gene lost 6 bases, with 10 bases spanning the gap. The DNA for the CDR3 is TGTGCCAGCAGCCAAGGAAGCTTAGGCAATGAGCAGTTCTTC. Protein product: CASSQGSLGNEQFF.

The V and J genes are TRBV18 and TRBJ2-1, with D perhaps TRBD2 (6 bases). Trimming left V 6 bases short and J 9 bases short, with 18 bases between. The CDR3 length is 14 residues. Germline CDR1 KGHSH, CDR2 LQKENI. For the CDR3, the DNA is TGTGCCAGCTCCCCGGTCGGCGGGGAGTCTGAGCAGTTCTTC. Translating gives CASSPVGGESEQFF.

This chain uses TRBV6-5 with TRBJ2-7; D is perhaps TRBD1 (5 bases). Deletions cut 6 bases from V and 5 bases from J, with 20 bases between. The CDR3 consists of 15 residues. CDR1 is MNHEY and CDR2 is SVGAGI in the germline V gene. The CDR3 region is CASSLSMEGVHEQYF. CDR3 sequence (DNA): TGTGCCAGCAGCCTCTCCATGGAAGGGGTCCACGAGCAGTACTTC.

This clonotype was counted at least ten times. The chain couples TRBV11-2 to TRBJ2-3; D gene uncertain. Germline assignment: CDR1 SGHAT and CDR2 FQNNGV. This CDR3 is built from 13 residues. Between the trimmed V and J ends, which lost 1 base and 4 bases, there was a span of 6 bases. The CDR3 sequence is CASSLGRADTQYF. The DNA of the CDR3 is TGTGCCAGCAGCTTAGGTAGAGCAGATACGCAGTATTTT.

Many counts were recorded for this clonotype. This chain connects TRBV29-1 to TRBJ2-3; no definite D call. V was clipped by 3 bases and J by 6 bases, with 16 bases between them. This CDR3 has 14 amino acids. Germline CDR1 SQVTM, CDR2 ANQGSEA. CDR3 nucleotides: TGCAGCGTTGAGAGGTGGCAGGTTGGTGATACGCAGTATTTT. The encoded protein is CSVERWQVGDTQYF.

The chain joins TRBV7-2 to TRBJ2-2; 14 bases map to TRBD2. This CDR3 region has 16 residues. Looked up from germline, CDR1 is SGHTA and CDR2 is FQGNSA. The junction had 4 bases not matched to a gene; V was cut back by 7 bases and J by 3 bases. The CDR3 DNA sequence: TGTGCCAGCACCCTGACTAGCGGGAGGGACACCGGGGAGCTGTTTTTT. It yields the protein CASTLTSGRDTGELFF. The complete variable domain, with remaining parts taken from reference TRBV7-2 and TRBJ2-2, reads GAGVSQSPSNKVTEKGKDVELRCDPISGHTALYWYRQSLGQGLEFLIYFQGNSAPDKSGLPSDRFSAERTGGSVSTLTIQRTQQEDSAVYLCASTLTSGRDTGELFFGEGSRLTVL.

This clonotype was detected a few times. The J gene is TRBJ1-6, the V gene TRBV7-2; D not resolved. V gave up 0 bases and J gave up 9 bases, with 9 bases separating them. The CDR3 contains 14 residues. Looked up from germline, CDR1 is SGHTA and CDR2 is FQGNSA. This chain's CDR3 is CASSLANVVSPLHF. In DNA, the CDR3 is TGTGCCAGCAGCTTAGCGAACGTTGTTTCACCCCTCCACTTT.

There are many counts of this clonotype. The V gene is TRBV6-6, the J gene TRBJ1-2, with 8 bases aligning to TRBD1. There are 13 residues in the CDR3. Germline lookup yields CDR1 MNHNY and CDR2 SVGAGI (reference sequence). V dropped 5 bases and J dropped 5; count of bases not matched to a gene: 4. The chain's CDR3 is CASSEGQAYGYTF. The CDR3 bases are TGTGCCAGCAGTGAGGGACAGGCATATGGCTACACCTTC.

This clonotype appeared many times. The J gene is TRBJ2-3, the V gene TRBV6-6; 8 bases fit TRBD2. This CDR3 contains 15 residues. V lost 0 bases and J lost 5; bases outside the gene matches: 4. CDR1 and CDR2 from the germline V gene are MNHNY and SVGAGI (reference sequence). CDR3 in DNA: TGTGCCAGCAGTTACTCCCCGGGGGGGCTAGATACGCAGTATTTT. As protein: CASSYSPGGLDTQYF.

In its sample, this clonotype was seen a few times. The gene calls are TRBV12-3 or TRBV12-4 and TRBJ2-1, with 7 positions matching TRBD1. V was pared by 8 bases and J by 12 bases, with 7 bases of the junction left unmatched. This CDR3 comprises 11 residues. The CDR3 region is CASLDRVRQFF. As DNA, the CDR3 is TGTGCCAGCTTAGACAGGGTAAGGCAGTTCTTC.

The chain has TRBV12-3 or TRBV12-4 and TRBJ1-2, with D possibly matching TRBD1 (5 bases). This CDR3 has 13 residues. Deletions cut 3 bases from V and 4 bases from J, with 9 bases between. The chain's CDR3 is CASSLEQAYGYTF. The CDR3 coding sequence is TGTGCCAGCAGTTTGGAACAGGCCTATGGCTACACCTTC.